This T cell receptor beta chain was identified in a study of T cell responses to AZD1222 COVID-19 vaccine. Study results and caveats: Samples come after the peak T cell response, not at day 14. Reports say nearly half of spike-specific TCRs go after unmutated variant regions.

As for this clone: No antigen is known for it.

Clones were read by immunoSEQ multiplex PCR, and TCRdb kept only the in-frame ones, dropping some. The sample includes about 200,000 clones, about 92% of them seen just once. The J segment lost 3 bases and the V segment lost 10 bases, leaving 13 bases of the junction unmatched. The CDR3 runs to 15 residues. In germline, CDR1 is MNHEY, CDR2 SVGAGI. The clonotype originates from an adult in good health. The chain has TRBV6-5 and TRBJ1-2; 8 bases fit TRBD1. The starting material was peripheral blood, obtained on day 0 of MenACWY control vaccination. CDR3 nucleotide sequence: TGTGCCACCTACAAAGCAGGGGGCGCACACTATGGCTACACCTTC. It codes for CATYKAGGAHYGYTF.